Listed here are 20 T cell receptor beta chains from one sample, sequenced in a study of beta chain features in type 1 diabetes. Expressed TCRB transcripts were sequenced, since all the RNA that had been isolated was reverse transcribed. Sequencing was performed with immunoSEQ multiplex PCR; in TCRdb, only in-frame clones are kept and a portion is missing. The repertoire holds about 930,000 clones, with about a sixth as singletons. Sequencing was done on a sample of naive CD4+ T cells from blood. The receptors originated from a woman aged 18-35 years in good health.

This chain links TRBV29-1 with TRBJ1-2; D is possibly TRBD1 (6 bases). Trimming removed 4 bases at V and 10 bases at J, with 25 bases between. Per germline, CDR1 SQVTM and CDR2 ANQGSEA. The CDR3 is made up of 15 amino acids. Written as DNA, the CDR3 is TGCAGCGTTGTAACCGTTGCGGACAGCCCCCATGACTACACCTTC. Translating gives CSVVTVADSPHDYTF.

This clone was seen a handful of times. The genes are TRBV7-9 and TRBJ1-3; 7 nucleotides align to TRBD1. CDR3 length: 15 residues. V lost 5 bases, J lost 3 bases, and 7 bases stayed unmatched. Germline V gives CDR1 SEHNR, CDR2 FQNEAQ (reference sequence). CDR3 region: CASSPPGQLGNTIYF. CDR3 DNA sequence: TGTGCCAGCAGCCCTCCGGGACAGCTTGGAAACACCATATATTTT.

A few counts support this clone. Within the sample, other DNA sequences also encode this same CDR3. The chain is built from TRBV7-2 and TRBJ2-1, with 7 bases lining up with TRBD1. The CDR3 loop spans 15 amino acids. The V gene end was trimmed by 6 bases and the J gene end by 4 bases; junction bases not matched to a gene: 9. Germline V lookup: CDR1 SGHTA, CDR2 FQGNSA. The CDR3 DNA reads TGTGCCAGCAGTCTAGCAGGGGGAACTTACAATGAGCAGTTCTTC. Protein sequence: CASSLAGGTYNEQFF.

The genes are TRBV27 and TRBJ2-7; 9 bases align to TRBD2. Germline CDR1 MNHEY, CDR2 SMNVEV (reference sequence). The V segment lost 8 bases and the J segment 4 bases; nucleotides outside the gene matches: 6. The CDR3 sequence is 13 residues long. CDR3 residues: CASLGTSSYEQYF. Here the CDR3 DNA reads TGTGCCAGCCTCGGGACTAGCTCGTACGAGCAGTACTTC.

Worth noting for this clone: The conserved final phenylalanine or tryptophan is absent from the CDR3, which likely points to a read error. The limits of the CDR3 on the DNA are not certain, so only TCRdb's listed CDR3 is given. This chain uses TRBV13 with TRBJ2-7; the D segment call TRBD1 is taken from the table without a DNA check. The CDR3 length is 13 residues, termini included. CDR1 is PRHDT, CDR2 FYEKMQ, per germline (reference sequence). CDR3 residues: CASSLIRPTLGGN.

This chain uses TRBV19 with TRBJ2-5, with 9 bases aligning to TRBD2. Germline V gives CDR1 LNHDA, CDR2 SQIVND (reference sequence). This CDR3 is built from 13 residues. J was trimmed by 2 bases and V by 8 bases; bases with no gene match: 3. In DNA, the CDR3 is TGTGCCAGTGGCGGGGGGGTACAAGAGACCCAGTACTTC. Translating gives CASGGGVQETQYF.

The chain joins TRBV5-1 to TRBJ2-1; TRBD2 agrees at 16 bases. The germline V gene encodes CDR1 SGHRS and CDR2 YFSETQ. J lost 4 bases, V lost 1 base, and 14 bases had no gene match. The CDR3 totals 21 residues. This CDR3 reads CASSLTPAGTSGRAPYNEQFF. In nucleotides, the CDR3 is TGCGCCAGCAGCTTGACCCCCGCCGGGACTAGCGGGAGGGCGCCTTACAATGAGCAGTTCTTC.

The rearrangement joins TRBV5-1 to TRBJ2-7; 7 bases map to TRBD2. The ends lost 4 bases at V and 3 bases at J; junction bases unmatched: 7. This CDR3 comprises 14 residues. Germline V gives CDR1 SGHRS, CDR2 YFSETQ. This CDR3 is CASSRAGKNYEQYF. The CDR3 coding sequence is TGCGCCAGCAGCAGAGCGGGAAAAAACTACGAGCAGTACTTC.

This chain connects TRBV20-1 to TRBJ1-3; D remains unclear. Germline values: CDR1 DFQATT, CDR2 SNEGSKA (reference sequence). V was trimmed by 7 bases and J by 8 bases, leaving 12 bases between them. The CDR3 has 11 amino acids. CDR3 DNA: TGCAGTGGGCAGTCTCTGGACACCATATATTTT. Translated, it gives CSGQSLDTIYF.

This clone has more than one count but fewer than ten. The chain joins TRBV7-8 to TRBJ1-5; D not resolved. Trimming took 1 base from V and 6 from J, leaving 4 bases between them. Per germline, CDR1 SGHVS and CDR2 FQNEAQ. The CDR3 consists of 12 residues. The CDR3 spells CASSLVRQPQHF. CDR3 nucleotides: TGTGCCAGCAGCTTAGTTCGTCAGCCCCAGCATTTT.

This CDR3 is CASSPTVNPGELFF. The CDR3 DNA is TGTGCCAGCTCACCGACTGTGAATCCCGGGGAGCTGTTTTTT. The chain uses TRBV18 and TRBJ2-2; no clear D gene. The V and J ends lost 3 bases and 6 bases respectively, with 11 bases between them. Per the germline V gene, CDR1 is KGHSH and CDR2 is LQKENI. The CDR3 loop spans 14 amino acids.

The rearrangement links TRBV7-2 to TRBJ2-5; 8 bases are a match to TRBD1. Germline V gene data show CDR1 as SGHTA and CDR2 as FQGNSA. The CDR3 has 15 amino acids. Trimming took 1 base from V and 4 from J; bases not matched to a gene: 5. In DNA, the CDR3 is TGTGCCAGCAGCTTAGTCCCAGGGGGCTCAGAGACCCAGTACTTC. Amino acids: CASSLVPGGSETQYF.

This clone occurred a few times. V and J are TRBV2 and TRBJ2-1, with 11 bases lining up with TRBD2. CDR3 length: 16 amino acids. Germline CDR1 SNHLY, CDR2 FYNNEI. The V and J ends lost 3 bases and 4 bases, in that order; junction bases with no gene match: 5. The CDR3 nucleotides read TGTGCCAGCAGTGATCCGGGGACTAGCGGTTACAATGAGCAGTTCTTC. Translated, it gives CASSDPGTSGYNEQFF.

The genes are TRBV6-5 and TRBJ2-2; D gene ambiguous. Trimming took 4 bases from V and 6 from J, leaving 9 bases between them. Per germline, CDR1 MNHEY and CDR2 SVGAGI. The CDR3 runs to 13 residues. CDR3 region: CASSLSRAGELFF. CDR3 DNA: TGTGCCAGCAGTTTATCTCGGGCCGGGGAGCTGTTTTTT.

This clone was counted a few times. CDR3 nucleotide sequence: TGTGCCAGCAGCTCGTGGCGGAGTCCCTACGAGCAGTACTTC. Its protein is CASSSWRSPYEQYF. The chain carries TRBV7-9 and TRBJ2-7; unclear D gene. V was clipped by 4 bases and J by 2 bases, with 12 bases between them. Germline assignment: CDR1 SEHNR and CDR2 FQNEAQ (reference sequence). CDR3 length equals 14 residues.

There are a few counts of this clone. The chain combines TRBV5-1 with TRBJ2-2; possible D gene TRBD1, 5 bases. Trimming shortened V by 6 bases and J by 1 base, and 7 bases separated the two germline ends. Germline values: CDR1 SGHRS, CDR2 YFSETQ. The CDR3 is 13 amino acids. In DNA form, the CDR3 reads TGCGCCAGCACCCAGGGGAACACCGGGGAGCTGTTTTTT. As protein: CASTQGNTGELFF.

Comments on this clone: Other DNA variants within this sample encode the same CDR3. This chain links TRBV19 with TRBJ2-1, with D hard to call. This CDR3 spans 13 amino acids. The germline CDR1 and CDR2 sequences are LNHDA and SQIVND (reference sequence). V was clipped by 6 bases and J by 0 bases, with 6 bases between them. CDR3: CASSPSSYNEQFF. DNA for the CDR3: TGTGCCAGTAGCCCAAGCTCCTACAATGAGCAGTTCTTC.

This clone was seen a few times. The chain carries TRBV7-2 and TRBJ2-1; 7 bases fit TRBD2. Germline V lookup: CDR1 SGHTA, CDR2 FQGNSA. This CDR3 has 16 residues. The J segment lost 4 bases and the V segment lost 5 bases, leaving 11 bases of the junction unmatched. The CDR3 DNA reads as TGTGCCAGCAGCGCCGAGCCAGCGGGGACTTACAATGAGCAGTTCTTC. It codes for CASSAEPAGTYNEQFF.

The V call is TRBV18, the J call TRBJ2-7; tentatively, D is TRBD1 (6 bases). This CDR3 is built from 12 residues. The germline V gene has CDR1 KGHSH and CDR2 LQKENI. V shed 6 bases and J shed 12 bases, with 18 bases lying between them. The CDR3 DNA reads as TGTGCCAGCTCCCCGGACAGCGAAACGAGGTACTTC. It encodes CASSPDSETRYF.

The sample holds one count of this clone. The rearrangement joins TRBV15 to TRBJ2-7; 10 bases align to TRBD2. The CDR3 spans 17 residues. CDR1 and CDR2 (germline): LNHNV, YYDKDF (reference sequence). Trimming at V came to 0 bases and at J to 6 bases, leaving 11 bases not matched to a gene. CDR3 loop: CATSRDALAGVSGEQYF. CDR3 sequence (DNA): TGTGCCACCAGCAGAGATGCCCTAGCGGGAGTTTCGGGCGAGCAGTACTTC.